A selection of T cell receptor beta chains follows, all from one sample in a study of beta chain features in type 1 diabetes. Produced via immunoSEQ multiplex PCR; TCRdb's table is partial and in-frame only. The top ten hold approximately 0.021% of the sample, which has under 300,000 clones, about 14% seen once. Material for sequencing was naive CD4+ T cells from blood. The receptors derive from a man aged 25 to 40 with type 1 diabetes. Each CDR3 is given with its conserved first and last residue. The order of the fields is V gene, D gene, J gene, clone size, CDR3 DNA, CDR3 protein. The D gene is left open where the match is weak. Part of the rows lack a size; the others show once, few, many or a class for expanded clones.

V gene: TRBV10-3; D gene: NA; J gene: TRBJ2-7; clone size: NA; CDR3 DNA: TGTGCCATCAGGGCGGACATCGCCCGCGAGCAGTACTTC; CDR3 protein: CAIRADIAREQYF
V gene: TRBV15; D gene: NA; J gene: TRBJ2-7; clone size: NA; CDR3 DNA: TGTGCCACCAGCGCCGCGGTGGGGGGTGCCTACGAGCAGTACTTC; CDR3 protein: CATSAAVGGAYEQYF
V gene: TRBV18; D gene: TRBD2; J gene: TRBJ2-7; clone size: NA; CDR3 DNA: TGTGCCAGCTCACCGGGCGGGGGAACCTACGAGCAGTACTTC; CDR3 protein: CASSPGGGTYEQYF
V gene: TRBV7-9; D gene: TRBD1; J gene: TRBJ2-2; clone size: NA; CDR3 DNA: TGTGCCAGCAGCCGTGGGACAGGGTCTGGCACCGGGGAGCTGTTTTTT; CDR3 protein: CASSRGTGSGTGELFF
V gene: TRBV6-1; D gene: NA; J gene: TRBJ2-1; clone size: NA; CDR3 DNA: TGTGCCAGCAGTGATCAGGGGGGCGGCTACAATGAGCAGTTCTTC; CDR3 protein: CASSDQGGGYNEQFF
V gene: TRBV30; D gene: NA; J gene: TRBJ1-2; clone size: NA; CDR3 DNA: TGTGCCTGGAGTGTACAGGAAGCTTACTATGGCTACACCTTC; CDR3 protein: CAWSVQEAYYGYTF
V gene: TRBV27; D gene: NA; J gene: TRBJ2-3; clone size: NA; CDR3 DNA: TGTGCCAGCAGTTTATCATCGGCAGGACATGGGCCCCCAGATACGCAGTATTTT; CDR3 protein: CASSLSSAGHGPPDTQYF
V gene: TRBV12-5; D gene: NA; J gene: TRBJ2-2; clone size: once; CDR3 DNA: TGTGCTAGTGGTTTTCGGGCGAGCGGAACCCTGAACACCGGGGAGCTGTTTTTT; CDR3 protein: CASGFRASGTLNTGELFF
V gene: TRBV5-1; D gene: TRBD2; J gene: TRBJ2-1; clone size: NA; CDR3 DNA: TGCGCCAGCAGCTTGGGGCTAGCGGGAGGGGTCTACAATGAGCAGTTCTTC; CDR3 protein: CASSLGLAGGVYNEQFF
V gene: TRBV9; D gene: TRBD2; J gene: TRBJ2-1; clone size: few; CDR3 DNA: TGTGCCAGCAGCGTAGTAGGCGGGGGTTCCCATGAGCAGTTCTTC; CDR3 protein: CASSVVGGGSHEQFF
V gene: TRBV11-3; D gene: TRBD1; J gene: TRBJ2-7; clone size: once; CDR3 DNA: TGTGCCAGTGCAAAACCAGGGGGCTACGAGCAGTACTTC; CDR3 protein: CASAKPGGYEQYF
V gene: TRBV29-1; D gene: NA; J gene: TRBJ1-1; clone size: NA; CDR3 DNA: TGCAGCGCCCGGGGGGCGGGACTCGCTGAAGCTTTCTTT; CDR3 protein: CSARGAGLAEAFF
V gene: TRBV19; D gene: NA; J gene: TRBJ2-7; clone size: few; CDR3 DNA: TGTGCCAGTAGTCGTGACACCGCCTTCTCCTACGAGCAGTACTTC; CDR3 protein: CASSRDTAFSYEQYF
V gene: TRBV29-1; D gene: NA; J gene: TRBJ1-2; clone size: few; CDR3 DNA: TGCAGCGTTGCCGAGAGGGTCCCTACTAACTATGGCTACACCTTC; CDR3 protein: CSVAERVPTNYGYTF
V gene: TRBV7-2; D gene: TRBD2; J gene: TRBJ2-5; clone size: NA; CDR3 DNA: TGTGCCAGCAGCTGGGAGTCTAGCGGGACCCAAGAGACCCAGTACTTC; CDR3 protein: CASSWESSGTQETQYF
V gene: TRBV19; D gene: NA; J gene: TRBJ2-5; clone size: few; CDR3 DNA: TGTGCCAGTAGATCTAAGCCTCAAGAGACCCAGTACTTC; CDR3 protein: CASRSKPQETQYF
V gene: TRBV2; D gene: NA; J gene: TRBJ2-1; clone size: NA; CDR3 DNA: TGTGCCAGCGCGTCGCGGGATGGTAAGCAGTTCTTC; CDR3 protein: CASASRDGKQFF
V gene: TRBV15; D gene: TRBD1; J gene: TRBJ2-6; clone size: NA; CDR3 DNA: TGTGCCACCAGCAGAGGCCTCAGGACAGGAGCGTCTGGGGCCAACGTCCTGACTTTC; CDR3 protein: CATSRGLRTGASGANVLTF
V gene: TRBV7-9; D gene: TRBD2; J gene: TRBJ2-7; clone size: NA; CDR3 DNA: TGTGCCAGCACCACTAGCGGGAGTTCCTACGAGCAGTACTTC; CDR3 protein: CASTTSGSSYEQYF
V gene: TRBV5-6; D gene: NA; J gene: TRBJ2-5; clone size: NA; CDR3 DNA: TGTGCCAGCAGCCGGACTAGTGGAGGGGGCCAAGAGACCCAGTACTTC; CDR3 protein: CASSRTSGGGQETQYF
V gene: TRBV7-9; D gene: TRBD1; J gene: TRBJ1-1; clone size: few; CDR3 DNA: TGTGCCAGCAGCATCAGGGGGCGGAACACTGAAGCTTTCTTT; CDR3 protein: CASSIRGRNTEAFF
V gene: TRBV5-4; D gene: TRBD1; J gene: TRBJ2-2; clone size: NA; CDR3 DNA: TGTGCCAGCAGTCTAAGACAGGGGAACACCGGGGAGCTGTTTTTT; CDR3 protein: CASSLRQGNTGELFF
V gene: TRBV23-1; D gene: NA; J gene: TRBJ1-2; clone size: few; CDR3 DNA: TGCGCCAGCAGTCAGGTACGAAATGAGCTTCAGGGTCAATTCTGTGATGGCTACACCTTC; CDR3 protein: CASSQVRNELQGQFCDGYTF
V gene: TRBV29-1; D gene: TRBD1; J gene: TRBJ1-1; clone size: few; CDR3 DNA: TGCAGCGGGGGACAGCATAACACTGAAGCTTTCTTT; CDR3 protein: CSGGQHNTEAFF
V gene: TRBV2; D gene: NA; J gene: TRBJ1-5; clone size: few; CDR3 DNA: TGTGCCAGCAGTGAAGCTATACAGCCCCAGCATTTT; CDR3 protein: CASSEAIQPQHF
V gene: TRBV6-5; D gene: TRBD2; J gene: TRBJ2-1; clone size: NA; CDR3 DNA: TGTGCCAGCAGTTCCGGACTAGCGGCCTACAATGAGCAGTTCTTC; CDR3 protein: CASSSGLAAYNEQFF
V gene: TRBV29-1; D gene: TRBD1; J gene: TRBJ1-2; clone size: few; CDR3 DNA: TGCAGCGTTAAGACAGGGCCCACGGACTATGGCTACACCTTC; CDR3 protein: CSVKTGPTDYGYTF
V gene: TRBV6-5; D gene: NA; J gene: TRBJ2-3; clone size: few; CDR3 DNA: TGTGCCAGCAGTCCACCGACAGACACAGATACGCAGTATTTT; CDR3 protein: CASSPPTDTDTQYF
V gene: TRBV11-3; D gene: NA; J gene: TRBJ2-6; clone size: NA; CDR3 DNA: TGTGCCAGCAGCTTAGGGGGCTGGAGCTCTGGGGCCAACGTCCTGACTTTC; CDR3 protein: CASSLGGWSSGANVLTF
V gene: TRBV11-3; D gene: NA; J gene: TRBJ1-1; clone size: NA; CDR3 DNA: TGTGCCAGCAGCTTGTTCATGAACACTGAAGCTTTCTTT; CDR3 protein: CASSLFMNTEAFF
V gene: TRBV19; D gene: TRBD1; J gene: TRBJ1-3; clone size: NA; CDR3 DNA: TGTGCCAGTAGTACAGGACAGGCCGGAGACACCATATATTTT; CDR3 protein: CASSTGQAGDTIYF
V gene: TRBV4-1; D gene: NA; J gene: TRBJ1-2; clone size: few; CDR3 DNA: TGCGCCAGCAGCCAAGGGGTGGCAGGGCTAACTAACTATGGCTACACCTTC; CDR3 protein: CASSQGVAGLTNYGYTF
V gene: TRBV11-2; D gene: NA; J gene: TRBJ1-6; clone size: NA; CDR3 DNA: TGTGCCAGCAGCTTTACAGGAAATTCACCCCTCCACTTT; CDR3 protein: CASSFTGNSPLHF
V gene: TRBV5-6; D gene: TRBD1; J gene: TRBJ2-1; clone size: few; CDR3 DNA: TGTGCCAGCAGCTTGCTGGACAGGGTAGATAATGAGCAGTTCTTC; CDR3 protein: CASSLLDRVDNEQFF
V gene: TRBV29-1; D gene: TRBD1; J gene: TRBJ1-4; clone size: few; CDR3 DNA: TGCAGCGCAACCACAGGGGTTGCTAATGAAAAACTGTTTTTT; CDR3 protein: CSATTGVANEKLFF
V gene: TRBV29-1; D gene: NA; J gene: TRBJ1-2; clone size: NA; CDR3 DNA: TGCAGCGTTGAAACTCCCCGACAGCTTAGAGCTAACTATGGCTACACCTTC; CDR3 protein: CSVETPRQLRANYGYTF
V gene: TRBV2; D gene: TRBD2; J gene: TRBJ2-7; clone size: NA; CDR3 DNA: TGTGCCAGCAGTTGGAGGCGGGAGTACGAGCAGTACTTC; CDR3 protein: CASSWRREYEQYF
V gene: TRBV6-6; D gene: NA; J gene: TRBJ2-7; clone size: NA; CDR3 DNA: TGTGCCAGCAGTTACTCTGGGGCCTCCTACGAGCAGTACTTC; CDR3 protein: CASSYSGASYEQYF
V gene: TRBV7-2; D gene: TRBD2; J gene: TRBJ2-7; clone size: NA; CDR3 DNA: TGTGCCAGCAGCCCAGGGACTAGCGGGAGGGCCGTCAGCTACGAGCAGTACTTC; CDR3 protein: CASSPGTSGRAVSYEQYF
V gene: TRBV5-4; D gene: NA; J gene: TRBJ2-2; clone size: NA; CDR3 DNA: TGTGCCAGCAGCTTGGACAGGCCAAACACCGGGGAGCTGTTTTTT; CDR3 protein: CASSLDRPNTGELFF
V gene: TRBV2; D gene: NA; J gene: TRBJ2-1; clone size: few; CDR3 DNA: TGTGCCAGCAGTGAAGGCGGGGTAGCCCTTCAGGAGCAGTTCTTC; CDR3 protein: CASSEGGVALQEQFF
V gene: TRBV5-1; D gene: NA; J gene: TRBJ2-6; clone size: NA; CDR3 DNA: TGCGCCAGCAGCTTAGGGGGCTCTGGGGCCAACGTCCTGACTTTC; CDR3 protein: CASSLGGSGANVLTF
V gene: TRBV30; D gene: NA; J gene: TRBJ1-1; clone size: NA; CDR3 DNA: TGTGCCTGGATCCCTCGACAGGTTGAAGCTTTCTTT; CDR3 protein: CAWIPRQVEAFF
V gene: TRBV9; D gene: NA; J gene: TRBJ2-2; clone size: NA; CDR3 DNA: TGTGCCAGCAGCGTTCGATCGCGGCAGACGAACACCGGGGAGCTGTTTTTT; CDR3 protein: CASSVRSRQTNTGELFF
V gene: TRBV4-1; D gene: TRBD1; J gene: TRBJ1-2; clone size: NA; CDR3 DNA: TGCGCCAGCAGCCGGGGAGCCCGACAGGGGAACTATGGCTACACCTTC; CDR3 protein: CASSRGARQGNYGYTF
V gene: TRBV6-5; D gene: TRBD1; J gene: TRBJ2-7; clone size: few; CDR3 DNA: TGTGCCAGCAGTTATTATCGGACAGGGACCTACGAGCAGTACTTC; CDR3 protein: CASSYYRTGTYEQYF
V gene: TRBV5-1; D gene: TRBD2; J gene: TRBJ2-1; clone size: NA; CDR3 DNA: TGCGCCAGCAGCCCAGCGGGAGACTATGAGCAGTTCTTC; CDR3 protein: CASSPAGDYEQFF
V gene: TRBV13; D gene: NA; J gene: TRBJ2-7; clone size: NA; CDR3 DNA: TGTGCCAGCAGCTTTGAGGACGGGAGCGAGCAGTACTTC; CDR3 protein: CASSFEDGSEQYF
V gene: TRBV6-5; D gene: TRBD1; J gene: TRBJ1-2; clone size: NA; CDR3 DNA: TGTGCCAGCAGTTCGGGACAGGGGGTATATGGCTACACCTTC; CDR3 protein: CASSSGQGVYGYTF
V gene: TRBV5-1; D gene: TRBD1; J gene: TRBJ1-1; clone size: NA; CDR3 DNA: TGCGCCAGCTGCCCCACAGGGGAAGCTGAAGCTTTCTTT; CDR3 protein: CASCPTGEAEAFF
V gene: TRBV15; D gene: NA; J gene: TRBJ1-4; clone size: NA; CDR3 DNA: TGTGCCACCAGCATTCGACGGAGCTTTAATGAAAAACTGTTTTTT; CDR3 protein: CATSIRRSFNEKLFF
V gene: TRBV6-5; D gene: NA; J gene: TRBJ2-5; clone size: few; CDR3 DNA: TGTGCCAGCAGACTGCAGGGTGGAGGGGAGACCCAGTACTTC; CDR3 protein: CASRLQGGGETQYF
V gene: TRBV7-2; D gene: TRBD2; J gene: TRBJ2-5; clone size: few; CDR3 DNA: TGTGCCAGCAGCTTAGTGACGGGGGGGCAAGGGACCCAGTACTTC; CDR3 protein: CASSLVTGGQGTQYF